This T cell receptor (beta chain) was found in a study of metastatic and nonmetastatic thyroid tumors. On the study more broadly: Across blood and tumor or nodule tissue, repertoires from malignant and benign thyroid patients were compared with one another.

CDR1 and CDR2 from the germline V gene are LNHNV and YYDKDF (reference sequence). There are 17 residues in the CDR3. Original handling: CDR3 differences across clinicopathological groups were used to build a distant-metastasis classifier for papillary thyroid cancer. MiXCR reprocessed the PCR reads for TCRdb. These V and J calls derive from TCRdb rather than the authors' analysis. The repertoire holds approximately 21,000 clones, with roughly 21% as singletons. As to this clone: No antigen is known for it. A read error may account for a junction end that differs from germline.

Study-wide points: It was reported that TCR beta diversity was significantly higher in malignant thyroid tumors than benign nodules, in blood and tumor.

All patients reached thyroid surgery having received no treatment beforehand. This chain links TRBV15 with TRBJ2-7; TRBD2 might be the D (5 bases). This TCR was recovered from a female donor with papillary thyroid cancer or a benign thyroid nodule (not recorded which). Some clones in this sample may be carry-over from other donors' samples. Sample: blood. The CDR3 is CATSRGTRAAGGYDQYF. The CDR3 DNA sequence: TGTGCCACCAGCAGAGGGACCCGAGCGGCAGGAGGCTACGATCAGTACTTC.